What follows are 3 T cell receptor beta chains derived from one specimen sequenced in a study of shared clonotypes between healthy human individuals. Repertoires were generated with immunoSEQ multiplex PCR, while TCRdb's copy carries only in-frame clones and drops some. The sample has approximately 1.5 million clones; approximately 98% are singletons. Material for sequencing was naive CD4+ T cells sorted from blood. The subset is: CD45RA+ positively selected. These receptors came from a man between 25 and 39 years old in good health.

The rearrangement uses TRBV5-4 and TRBJ2-2; D is tentatively TRBD1 or TRBD2 (5 bases each). Germline-derived CDR1 and CDR2 are SGHNT and YYREEE (reference sequence). The V gene lost 0 bases and the J gene lost 4 bases, with 16 bases spanning the gap. The CDR3 consists of 17 residues. The CDR3: CASSLGGRGTPTGELFF. The DNA of the CDR3 is TGTGCCAGCAGCTTGGGTGGGAGAGGGACCCCCACCGGGGAGCTGTTTTTT.

The chain is built from TRBV7-2 and TRBJ2-1; D not resolved. This CDR3 has 15 amino acids. Germline V gene data show CDR1 as SGHTA and CDR2 as FQGNSA. The V gene lost 0 bases and the J gene lost 1 base, with 7 bases spanning the gap. As DNA, the CDR3 is TGTGCCAGCAGCTTAGCCAGCCTATCCTACAATGAGCAGTTCTTC. This encodes CASSLASLSYNEQFF.

This chain uses TRBV15 with TRBJ2-6, with 7 bases fitting TRBD1. The CDR3 is 16 amino acids. V lost 3 bases, J lost 4 bases, and 6 bases stayed unmatched. Germline V gene lookup returns CDR1 LNHNV and CDR2 YYDKDF (reference sequence). The CDR3 is CATSSDTGAGANVLTF. The CDR3, as DNA: TGTGCCACCAGCAGCGATACAGGGGCAGGGGCCAACGTCCTGACTTTC.